This T cell receptor beta chain was captured in a study of metastatic and nonmetastatic thyroid tumors. Thyroid surgery was preceded by no treatment in any patient. In the original processing: For papillary thyroid cancer, a distant-metastasis classifier was constructed from CDR3 differences observed across clinicopathological groups. TCRdb re-clonotyped the PCR reads via MiXCR. TCRdb's processing, not the authors', yielded these V and J calls. Here the sample spans tens of thousands of clones, 20% to 25% being singletons. The sample holds many counts of this clone. Germline values: CDR1 DFQATT, CDR2 SNEGSKA (reference sequence). V lost 4 bases to trimming and J lost 4 bases; unmatched junction nucleotides: 4. The CDR3 is 13 residues long.

Source material: blood. The chain joins TRBV20-1 to TRBJ1-5, with 7 positions matching TRBD1. The sequence was collected from a female donor with papillary thyroid cancer or a benign thyroid nodule (not recorded which). Some clones in this sample may be carry-over from other donors' samples. The DNA of the CDR3 is TGCAGTGCTATGCCGGGACAGAATCAGCCCCAGCATTTT. Translated: CSAMPGQNQPQHF.